The 20 T cell receptor beta chains below come from one sample, sequenced in a study of CXCR3-negative and CXCR3-positive naive CD8 T cells. UMI-labeled 5' RACE yielded the TRB cDNA libraries. One entry per CDR3 protein, without DNA, is what TCRdb gives after re-calling the 5' RACE reads. The sample spans roughly 3,600 distinct CDR3 sequences; the ten largest clones claim about 1.7%. Specimen: naive CXCR3- CD8+ T cells from blood. Subset defined: CD45RO-CCR7+CD27+CD95- naive CD8+ T cells lacking CXCR3 (TNR3-). Receptor source: a human donor in good health. Some clones in this sample may be carry-over from other donors' samples.

This clonotype ranks as medium-sized (0.01 to 0.1%) in terms of frequency. The chain is built from TRBV20-1 and TRBJ1-1; TCRdb proposes TRBD1, but this gene call is untestable without DNA. The CDR3 has 16 residues. Germline V gene sequence: CDR1 DFQATT, CDR2 SNEGSKA (reference sequence). This CDR3 is CSARDLSQGVPAEAFF.

The rearrangement uses TRBV30 and TRBJ2-5; there is no DNA to check the TCRdb D call of TRBD1. The CDR3 loop spans 13 amino acids. Germline CDR1 and CDR2: GTSNPN and SVGIG (reference sequence). This chain's CDR3 is CAWSATGMETQYF.

This clonotype counts as medium-sized (0.01 to 0.1%) by frequency. The gene calls are TRBV7-8 and TRBJ2-3. Germline assignment: CDR1 SGHVS and CDR2 FQNEAQ. The CDR3 contains 12 residues. The CDR3 loop is CASSTREDTQYF.

According to its frequency, this clonotype is medium-sized. This chain joins TRBV7-3 and TRBJ2-1; the TCRdb D gene call, TRBD2, has no DNA to confirm it. The CDR3 is 15 residues long. Germline CDR1 SGHTA, CDR2 FQGTGA. The chain's CDR3 is CASSLGTSVLDEQFF.

This clonotype is called medium-sized based on its frequency. The chain combines TRBV7-8 with TRBJ2-2; the D gene TCRdb calls, TRBD1, cannot be checked with no DNA. This CDR3 is 16 amino acids long. From germline, CDR1 is SGHVS and CDR2 FQNEAQ. The CDR3 loop reads CASSYGRGLSTGELFF.

Judged by frequency, this clonotype is medium-sized. The V gene is TRBV20-1, the J gene TRBJ2-1. CDR3 length: 11 residues. Germline lookup yields CDR1 DFQATT and CDR2 SNEGSKA (reference sequence). CDR3 sequence: CSAVWDNEQFF.

The V and J genes are TRBV29-1 and TRBJ2-1; the TRBD2 assignment by TCRdb is unverifiable without DNA. The CDR3 loop spans 17 amino acids. Germline V CDR1 and CDR2: SQVTM, ANQGSEA. The CDR3 reads CSVDQASDYSSYNEQFF.

V gene TRBV5-1 combines with J gene TRBJ2-7; as DNA is missing, the TRBD1 call by TCRdb cannot be tested. CDR1 and CDR2 (germline): SGHRS, YFSETQ. This CDR3 comprises 16 residues. This chain's CDR3 is CASSWERDRGTYEQYF.

By frequency, this clonotype is medium-sized. The chain couples TRBV29-1 to TRBJ2-1; the TCRdb D gene call, TRBD2, has no DNA to confirm it. Looked up from germline, CDR1 is SQVTM and CDR2 is ANQGSEA. The CDR3 is 14 amino acids. CDR3 residues: CSVLAGAAYNEQFF.

The chain couples TRBV7-9 to TRBJ1-1. Germline lookup yields CDR1 SEHNR and CDR2 FQNEAQ (reference sequence). This CDR3 has 12 amino acids. CDR3 residues: CASSLSTVEAFF.

By frequency, this clonotype registers medium-sized. The chain uses TRBV30 and TRBJ1-1. The CDR3 contains 12 residues. Germline CDR1 reads GTSNPN; CDR2 reads SVGIG (reference sequence). The CDR3 sequence: CAWSGGNTEAFF. The full variable domain, completed using reference TRBV30 and TRBJ1-1, is SQTIHQWPATLVQPVGSPLSLECTVEGTSNPNLYWYRQAAGRGLQLLFYSVGIGQISSEVPQNLSASRPQDRQFILSSKKLLLSDSGFYLCAWSGGNTEAFFGQGTRLTVV.

This chain links TRBV10-3 with TRBJ1-2. Germline loops: CDR1 ENHRY, CDR2 SYGVKD. The CDR3 is 12 amino acids. The CDR3: CAISESARGYTF.

The chain recombines TRBV25-1 with TRBJ1-6. Germline assignment: CDR1 MGHDK and CDR2 SYGVNS. The CDR3 totals 15 residues. CDR3 region: CASHPRSSYNSPLHF.

The genes are TRBV29-1 and TRBJ2-3; TCRdb proposes TRBD2, but this gene call is untestable without DNA. The CDR3 covers 15 residues. The V gene's germline CDR1 is SQVTM and CDR2 ANQGSEA. The CDR3 reads CSVEDLLAGGDTQYF.

The rearrangement uses TRBV5-6 and TRBJ1-2. The CDR3 extends over 13 amino acids. The germline V gene has CDR1 SGHDT and CDR2 YYEEEE. The CDR3 protein is CASSPGSNYGYTF.

This clonotype is identified as medium-sized (0.01 to 0.1%) from frequency. This chain uses TRBV27 with TRBJ1-2; TCRdb calls TRBD1, which cannot be checked without DNA. CDR1 and CDR2 (germline): MNHEY, SMNVEV (reference sequence). The CDR3 contains 11 residues. The CDR3 region is CASSQGFGYTF.

By frequency, this clonotype registers medium-sized. V and J are TRBV29-1 and TRBJ2-1. The CDR3 totals 11 residues. Germline CDR1 SQVTM, CDR2 ANQGSEA. CDR3 loop: CSVIGNNEQFF.

The V call is TRBV6-2 or TRBV6-3, the J call TRBJ2-1. The CDR3 is 14 amino acids. From germline, CDR1 is MNHEY and CDR2 SVGEGT. The CDR3 loop reads CASSYFGVPNEQFF.

This chain joins TRBV6-2 or TRBV6-3 and TRBJ2-1. The CDR3 is 13 amino acids. Germline lookup yields CDR1 MNHEY and CDR2 SVGEGT. This CDR3 reads CASRLQVYNEQFF.

This clonotype is deemed medium-sized by its frequency. The chain links TRBV16 to TRBJ2-1; TCRdb names TRBD1, which stays unverified in the absence of DNA. The germline V gene encodes CDR1 KGHSY and CDR2 FQNENV. CDR3 length: 15 residues. CDR3 sequence reads: CASSQGTGDYNEQFF.